One T cell receptor beta chain is described in this entry. The antigen is not known. The source of the sample is a study of radiotherapy plus CTLA-4 blockade in lung cancer. Findings and limits, study-wide: Researchers report tumor-derived TCR clones expanding in blood after radiotherapy plus ipilimumab. Strongest reported response predictors: early blood clone changes and post-radiation interferon-beta.

V shed 4 bases and J 4 bases; nucleotides not matched to a gene: 6. Germline V gene sequence: CDR1 LNHDA, CDR2 SQIVND (reference sequence). CDR3 length equals 15 residues. Some clones are missing from TCRdb's copy, which holds only in-frame ones; the method was immunoSEQ multiplex PCR. This sample has around 85,000 clones, with approximately 83% found just once. Sequenced material: peripheral blood, taken from a patient treated with radiotherapy plus ipilimumab. The chain uses TRBV19 and TRBJ1-2, with TRBD1 matching 10 bases. This clonotype was sampled from a human donor with non-small cell lung cancer who had a partial response to radiotherapy plus ipilimumab. This chain's CDR3 is CASSTDRGLGYGYTF. CDR3 in DNA: TGTGCCAGTAGTACCGACAGGGGGCTTGGCTATGGCTACACCTTC.